The entry that follows covers one T cell receptor beta chain sequence. Assay: immunoSEQ multiplex PCR; the TCRdb copy retains only in-frame clones and omits some. Among some 72,000 clones listed, almost 97% were seen once. This specimen belongs to a study of cytomegalovirus exposure and HLA in healthy donors. The CDR3 has 14 amino acids. Trimming removed 1 base from V and 5 bases from J, with 10 bases in between. Germline V gives CDR1 SGHRS, CDR2 YFSETQ. The sequenced material came from PBMCs. The V gene is TRBV5-1, the J gene TRBJ2-1, with D possibly being TRBD2 (6 bases). The clonotype was recovered from a man aged 18 to 30 in good health and CMV-seropositive. The CDR3 here is CASSLTSRHNEQFF. CDR3 nucleotides: TGCGCCAGCAGCTTGACTAGCCGCCACAATGAGCAGTTCTTC.